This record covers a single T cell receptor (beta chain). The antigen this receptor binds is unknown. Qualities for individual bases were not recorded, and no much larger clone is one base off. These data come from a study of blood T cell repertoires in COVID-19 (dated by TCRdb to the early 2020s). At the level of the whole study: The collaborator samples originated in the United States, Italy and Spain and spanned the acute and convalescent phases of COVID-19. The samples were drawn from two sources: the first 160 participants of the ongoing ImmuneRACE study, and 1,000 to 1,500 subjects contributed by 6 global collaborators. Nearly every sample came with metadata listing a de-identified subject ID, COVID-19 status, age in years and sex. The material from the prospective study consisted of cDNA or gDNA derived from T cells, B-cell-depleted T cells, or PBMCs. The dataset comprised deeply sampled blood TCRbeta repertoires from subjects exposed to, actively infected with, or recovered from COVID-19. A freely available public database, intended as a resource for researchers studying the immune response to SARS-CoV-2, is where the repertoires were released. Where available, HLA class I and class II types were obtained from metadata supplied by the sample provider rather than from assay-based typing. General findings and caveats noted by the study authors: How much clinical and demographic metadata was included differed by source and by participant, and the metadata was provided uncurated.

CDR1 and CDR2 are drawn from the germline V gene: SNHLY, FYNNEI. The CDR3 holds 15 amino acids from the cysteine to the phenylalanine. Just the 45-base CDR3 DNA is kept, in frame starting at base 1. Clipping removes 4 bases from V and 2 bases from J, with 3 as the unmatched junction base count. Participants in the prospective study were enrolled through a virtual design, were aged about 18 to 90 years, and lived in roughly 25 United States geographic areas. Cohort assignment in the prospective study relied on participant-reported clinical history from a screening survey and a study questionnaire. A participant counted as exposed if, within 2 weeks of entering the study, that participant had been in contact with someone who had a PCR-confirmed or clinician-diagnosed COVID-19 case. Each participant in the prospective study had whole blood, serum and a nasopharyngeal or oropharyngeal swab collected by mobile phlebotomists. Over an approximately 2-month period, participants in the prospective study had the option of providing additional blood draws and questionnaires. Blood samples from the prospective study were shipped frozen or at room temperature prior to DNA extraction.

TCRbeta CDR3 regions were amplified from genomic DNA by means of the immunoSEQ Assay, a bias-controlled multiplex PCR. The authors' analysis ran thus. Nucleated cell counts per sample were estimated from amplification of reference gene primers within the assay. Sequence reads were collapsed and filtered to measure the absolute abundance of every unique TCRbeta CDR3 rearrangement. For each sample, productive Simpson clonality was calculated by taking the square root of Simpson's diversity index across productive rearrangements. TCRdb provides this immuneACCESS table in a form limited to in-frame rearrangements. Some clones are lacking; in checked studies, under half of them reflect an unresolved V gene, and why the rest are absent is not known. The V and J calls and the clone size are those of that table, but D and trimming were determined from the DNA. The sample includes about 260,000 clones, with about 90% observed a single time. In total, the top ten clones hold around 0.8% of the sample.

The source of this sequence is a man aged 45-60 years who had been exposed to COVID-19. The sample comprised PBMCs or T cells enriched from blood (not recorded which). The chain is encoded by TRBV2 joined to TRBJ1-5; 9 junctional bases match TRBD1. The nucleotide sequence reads TGTGCCAGCAGTGTACAGGGGGCTCGCAATCAGCCCCAGCATTTT. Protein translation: CASSVQGARNQPQHF.